The 10 T cell receptor beta chains presented below share a single source sample, sequenced in a study of T cell responses to AZD1222 COVID-19 vaccine. TCRdb's table, derived via immunoSEQ multiplex PCR, lists solely in-frame clones and lacks some. The sample gives tens of thousands of clones, around three quarters of which show up once; around 45% is in the top ten. The sample in question was peripheral blood, obtained 28 days after the second AZD1222 dose. All receptors derive from an adult who received the AZD1222 COVID-19 vaccine.

The chain combines TRBV11-2 with TRBJ1-1; D call uncertain. The CDR3 has 14 residues. Looked up from germline, CDR1 is SGHAT and CDR2 is FQNNGV. Trimming took off 0 bases at V and 2 bases at J, with 7 bases between the two ends. CDR3 sequence: CASSLEAINTEAFF. The CDR3 nucleotides read TGTGCCAGCAGCTTAGAGGCGATAAACACTGAAGCTTTCTTT.

This chain links TRBV9 with TRBJ1-1; the D gene is possibly TRBD1 (5 bases). V dropped 4 bases and J dropped 12 bases, with 16 bases sitting between them. CDR1 and CDR2 (germline): SGDLS, YYNGEE. The CDR3 has 12 amino acids. In nucleotides, the CDR3 is TGTGCCAGCAGCAGGGGAGGGAGTCAGCCTTTCTTT. This encodes CASSRGGSQPFF.

This rearrangement joins TRBV28 to TRBJ1-2, with 9 bases aligning to TRBD1. V was clipped by 7 bases and J by 4 bases; unmatched bases: 10. The CDR3 contains 15 residues. CDR1 is MDHEN and CDR2 is SYDVKM in the germline V gene. This chain's CDR3 is CASKFGQGQGYGYTF. The CDR3 DNA reads as TGTGCCAGCAAGTTTGGCCAGGGACAGGGCTATGGCTACACCTTC.

The count of this clone is one. The chain is built from TRBV7-2 and TRBJ1-6, with D maybe TRBD1 (5 bases). Germline V CDR1 and CDR2: SGHTA, FQGNSA. This CDR3 comprises 13 residues. Deletions cut 7 bases from V and 10 bases from J, with 14 bases between. Here the CDR3 reads CASNLSGYSPLHF. CDR3 coding DNA: TGTGCCAGCAATCTTTCAGGGTACTCACCCCTCCACTTT. The full variable domain, completed using reference TRBV7-2 and TRBJ1-6, is GAGVSQSPSNKVTEKGKDVELRCDPISGHTALYWYRQSLGQGLEFLIYFQGNSAPDKSGLPSDRFSAERTGGSVSTLTIQRTQQEDSAVYLCASNLSGYSPLHFGNGTRLTVT.

The gene calls are TRBV7-6 and TRBJ2-3; D is possibly TRBD2 (5 bases). V shed 2 bases and J shed 0 bases, with 15 bases lying between them. Per germline, CDR1 SGHVS and CDR2 FNYEAQ. CDR3 length: 17 amino acids. The CDR3 here is CASSLIRRADSTDTQYF. The CDR3 coding sequence is TGTGCCAGCAGCTTAATTCGGCGGGCCGATAGCACAGATACGCAGTATTTT.

There are a few counts of this clone. The V gene is TRBV11-2, the J gene TRBJ2-7; D uncertain. This CDR3 has 15 residues. Germline V gene data show CDR1 as SGHAT and CDR2 as FQNNGV. V was trimmed by 5 bases and J by 0 bases, leaving 14 bases between them. The CDR3: CASSPDARSSYEQYF. CDR3 nucleotide sequence: TGTGCCAGCAGCCCCGACGCACGTAGCTCCTACGAGCAGTACTTC.

The rearrangement joins TRBV2 to TRBJ2-7; 10 bases agree with TRBD1. The CDR3 has 14 amino acids. Germline lookup yields CDR1 SNHLY and CDR2 FYNNEI. Unmatched junction bases numbered 9, after V lost 7 bases and J lost 6 bases. The CDR3 DNA reads as TGTGCCAGCATATCCGGGACAGGGGACTTCGAGCAGTACTTC. Translated: CASISGTGDFEQYF.

CDR3 protein: CASSQERSLGGELFF. CDR3 nucleotide sequence: TGCGCCAGCAGCCAAGAAAGGAGCCTTGGGGGGGAGCTGTTTTTT. The chain combines TRBV4-3 with TRBJ2-2; D is uncertain. V shed 0 bases and J shed 8 bases, with 13 bases lying between them. The V gene's germline CDR1 is LGHNA and CDR2 YSLEER. The CDR3 contains 15 residues.

This clone was counted only a few times. This chain uses TRBV7-2 with TRBJ2-3; D is unresolved. Germline CDR1 is SGHTA and CDR2 is FQGNSA. The CDR3 is 15 amino acids. The germline V and J ends were trimmed by 1 base and 2 bases, with 10 bases remaining between them. This chain's CDR3 is CASSLGRPNTDTQYF. The CDR3 DNA follows: TGTGCCAGCAGCTTAGGTCGGCCGAACACAGATACGCAGTATTTT. Supplemented by reference TRBV7-2 and TRBJ2-3, the full variable domain reads GAGVSQSPSNKVTEKGKDVELRCDPISGHTALYWYRQSLGQGLEFLIYFQGNSAPDKSGLPSDRFSAERTGGSVSTLTIQRTQQEDSAVYLCASSLGRPNTDTQYFGPGTRLTVL.

This clone came up once. V gene TRBV28 combines with J gene TRBJ2-3, with TRBD2 matching 11 bases. The trim removed 3 bases at V and 7 bases at J, leaving 18 bases unmatched. The CDR3 extends over 19 amino acids. The germline CDR1 and CDR2 sequences are MDHEN and SYDVKM. The DNA for the CDR3 is TGTGCCAGCAGTTTGAGCCACGAGGTTAGCGGGGGGGACACTAATACGCAGTATTTT. This encodes CASSLSHEVSGGDTNTQYF.